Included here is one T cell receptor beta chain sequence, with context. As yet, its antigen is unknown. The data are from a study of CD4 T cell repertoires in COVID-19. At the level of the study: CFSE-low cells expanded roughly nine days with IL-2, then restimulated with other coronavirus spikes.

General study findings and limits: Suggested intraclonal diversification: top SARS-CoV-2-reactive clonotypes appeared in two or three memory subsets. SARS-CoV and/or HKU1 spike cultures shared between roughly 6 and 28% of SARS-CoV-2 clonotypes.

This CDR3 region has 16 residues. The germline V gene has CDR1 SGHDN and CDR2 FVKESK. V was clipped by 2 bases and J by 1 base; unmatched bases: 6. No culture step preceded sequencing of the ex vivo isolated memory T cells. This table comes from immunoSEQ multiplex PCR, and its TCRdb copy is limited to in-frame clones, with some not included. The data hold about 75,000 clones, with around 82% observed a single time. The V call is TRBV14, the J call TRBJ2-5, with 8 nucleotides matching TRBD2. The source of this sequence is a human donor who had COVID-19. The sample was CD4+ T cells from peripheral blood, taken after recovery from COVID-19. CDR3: CASSQQLAGSQETQYF. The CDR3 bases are TGTGCCAGCAGCCAACAGCTAGCGGGCTCCCAAGAGACCCAGTACTTC.